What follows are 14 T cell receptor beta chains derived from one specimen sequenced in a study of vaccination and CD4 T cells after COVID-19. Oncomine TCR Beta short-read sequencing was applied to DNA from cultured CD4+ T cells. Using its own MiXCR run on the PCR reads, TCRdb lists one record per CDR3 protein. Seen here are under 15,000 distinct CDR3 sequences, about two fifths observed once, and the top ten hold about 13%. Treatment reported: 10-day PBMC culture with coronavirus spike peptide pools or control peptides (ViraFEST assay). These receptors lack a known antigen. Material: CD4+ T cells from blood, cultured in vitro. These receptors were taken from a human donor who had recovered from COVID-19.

The CDR3: CASNKFGAGAPYEQYF. In nucleotides, the CDR3 is TGTGCCAGCAATAAATTCGGGGCAGGGGCCCCCTACGAGCAGTACTTC. The chain is built from TRBV6-1 and TRBJ2-7; D possibly corresponds to TRBD1 (6 bases). With 7 bases removed from V and 2 bases from J, the gap between germline ends came to 21 bases. In germline, CDR1 is MNHNS, CDR2 SASEGT. The CDR3 has 16 residues.

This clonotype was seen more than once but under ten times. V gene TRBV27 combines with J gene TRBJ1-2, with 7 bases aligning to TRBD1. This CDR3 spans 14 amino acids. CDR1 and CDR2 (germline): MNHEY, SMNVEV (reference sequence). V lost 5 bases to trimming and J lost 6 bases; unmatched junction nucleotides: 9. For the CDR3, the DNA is TGTGCCAGCAGTCGCGGGGACAGAACCGATGGCTACACCTTC. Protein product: CASSRGDRTDGYTF.

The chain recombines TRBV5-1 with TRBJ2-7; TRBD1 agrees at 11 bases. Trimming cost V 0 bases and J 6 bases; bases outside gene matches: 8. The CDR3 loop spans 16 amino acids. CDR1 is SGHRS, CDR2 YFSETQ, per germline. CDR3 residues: CASSLVGQGDFPEQYF. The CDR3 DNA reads TGCGCCAGCAGCTTGGTGGGACAGGGGGATTTTCCCGAGCAGTACTTC.

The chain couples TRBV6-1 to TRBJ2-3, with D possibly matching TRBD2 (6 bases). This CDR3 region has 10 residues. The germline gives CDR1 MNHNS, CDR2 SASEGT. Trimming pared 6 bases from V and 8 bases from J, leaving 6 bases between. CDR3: CASRAGTQYF. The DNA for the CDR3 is TGTGCCAGCAGAGCGGGTACGCAGTATTTT.

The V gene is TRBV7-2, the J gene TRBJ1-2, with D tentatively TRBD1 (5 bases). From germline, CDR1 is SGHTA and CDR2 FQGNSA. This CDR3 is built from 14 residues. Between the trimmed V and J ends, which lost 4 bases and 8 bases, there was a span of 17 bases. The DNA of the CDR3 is TGTGCCAGCAGCTGGGGGACCCAGAATAGGGGCTACACCTTC. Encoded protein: CASSWGTQNRGYTF. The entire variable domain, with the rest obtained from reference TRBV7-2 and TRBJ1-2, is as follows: GAGVSQSPSNKVTEKGKDVELRCDPISGHTALYWYRQSLGQGLEFLIYFQGNSAPDKSGLPSDRFSAERTGGSVSTLTIQRTQQEDSAVYLCASSWGTQNRGYTFGSGTRLTVV.

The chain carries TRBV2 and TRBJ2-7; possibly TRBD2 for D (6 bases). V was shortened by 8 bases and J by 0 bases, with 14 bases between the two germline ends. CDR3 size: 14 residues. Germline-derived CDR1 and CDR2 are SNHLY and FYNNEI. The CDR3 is CASREQSGSYEQYF. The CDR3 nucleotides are TGTGCCAGCCGGGAGCAATCAGGCTCCTACGAGCAGTACTTC. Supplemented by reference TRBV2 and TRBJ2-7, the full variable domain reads EPEVTQTPSHQVTQMGQEVILRCVPISNHLYFYWYRQILGQKVEFLVSFYNNEISEKSEIFDDQFSVERPDGSNFTLKIRSTKLEDSAMYFCASREQSGSYEQYFGPGTRLTVT.

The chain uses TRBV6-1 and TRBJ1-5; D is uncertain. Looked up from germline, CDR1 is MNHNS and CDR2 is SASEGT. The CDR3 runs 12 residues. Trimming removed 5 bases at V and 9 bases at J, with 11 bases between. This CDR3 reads CASSPTGRPQHF. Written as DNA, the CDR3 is TGTGCCAGCAGTCCCACGGGCCGGCCCCAGCATTTT.

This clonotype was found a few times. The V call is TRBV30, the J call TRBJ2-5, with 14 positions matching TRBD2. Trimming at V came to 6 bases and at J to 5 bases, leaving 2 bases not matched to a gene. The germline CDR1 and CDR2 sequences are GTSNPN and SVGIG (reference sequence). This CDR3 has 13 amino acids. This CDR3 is CACRLAGGETQYF. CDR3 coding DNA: TGTGCCTGTCGACTAGCGGGAGGGGAGACCCAGTACTTC.

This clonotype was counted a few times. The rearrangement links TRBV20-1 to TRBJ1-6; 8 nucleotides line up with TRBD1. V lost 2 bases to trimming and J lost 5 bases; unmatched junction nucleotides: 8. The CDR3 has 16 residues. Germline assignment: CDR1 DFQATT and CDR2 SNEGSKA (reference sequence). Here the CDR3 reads CSARSGGTGDNSPLHF. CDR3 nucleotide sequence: TGCAGTGCTAGATCCGGAGGGACAGGAGATAATTCACCCCTCCACTTT.

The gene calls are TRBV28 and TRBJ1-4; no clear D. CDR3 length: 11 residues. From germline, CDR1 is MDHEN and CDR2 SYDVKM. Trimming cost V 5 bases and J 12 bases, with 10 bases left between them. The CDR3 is CASSARWELFF. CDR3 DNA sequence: TGTGCCAGCAGTGCTCGCTGGGAACTGTTTTTT.

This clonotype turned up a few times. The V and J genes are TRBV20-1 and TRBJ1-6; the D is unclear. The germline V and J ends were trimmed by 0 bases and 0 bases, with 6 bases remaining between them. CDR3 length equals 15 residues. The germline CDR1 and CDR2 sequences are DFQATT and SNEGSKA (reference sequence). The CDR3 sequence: CSARDWSSYNSPLHF. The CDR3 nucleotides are TGCAGTGCTAGAGATTGGAGCTCCTATAATTCACCCCTCCACTTT.

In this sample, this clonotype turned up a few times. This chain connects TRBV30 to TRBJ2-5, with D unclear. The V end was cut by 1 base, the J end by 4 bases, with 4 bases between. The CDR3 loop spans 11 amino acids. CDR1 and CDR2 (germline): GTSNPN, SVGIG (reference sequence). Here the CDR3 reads CAWSGGETQYF. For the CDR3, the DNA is TGTGCCTGGAGTGGAGGAGAGACCCAGTACTTC.

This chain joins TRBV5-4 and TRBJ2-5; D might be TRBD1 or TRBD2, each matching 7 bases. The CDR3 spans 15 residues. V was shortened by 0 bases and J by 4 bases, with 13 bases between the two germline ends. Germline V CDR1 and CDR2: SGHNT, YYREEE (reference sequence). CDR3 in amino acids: CASSLDQGEGETQYF. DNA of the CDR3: TGTGCCAGCAGCTTGGACCAGGGGGAGGGAGAGACCCAGTACTTC.

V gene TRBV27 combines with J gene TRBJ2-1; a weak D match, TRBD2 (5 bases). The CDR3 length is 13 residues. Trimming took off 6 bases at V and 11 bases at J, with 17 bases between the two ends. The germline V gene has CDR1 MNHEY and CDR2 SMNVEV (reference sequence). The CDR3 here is CASRPNLAPKQFF. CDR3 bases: TGTGCCAGCAGACCCAATCTAGCCCCGAAGCAGTTCTTC.